Listed here are 27 T cell receptor beta chains from one sample, sequenced in a study of shared clonotypes between healthy human individuals. Sequencing was performed with immunoSEQ multiplex PCR; in TCRdb, only in-frame clones are kept and a portion is missing. Here the sample spans some 2.3 million clones, approximately 93% being singletons. Sequenced sample: naive CD4+ T cells from PBMCs. Noted subset: CD45RA+ positively selected. These receptors came from a man younger than 35 in good health. Some clones in this sample may be carry-over from other donors' samples.

The chain recombines TRBV5-1 with TRBJ2-1; D is perhaps TRBD1 (6 bases). Per germline, CDR1 SGHRS and CDR2 YFSETQ. V gave up 2 bases and J gave up 0 bases, with 9 bases separating them. The CDR3 covers 15 residues. The CDR3 sequence: CASSFGQTSYNEQFF. The CDR3 DNA follows: TGCGCCAGCAGCTTCGGACAGACCTCCTACAATGAGCAGTTCTTC.

A remark on this clone: Other nucleotide sequences from this sample produce the same CDR3. This sequence joins TRBV28 and TRBJ1-1; weak D call: TRBD1 (6 bases). CDR1 and CDR2 (germline): MDHEN, SYDVKM. This CDR3 is 14 amino acids long. V lost 7 bases to trimming and J lost 0 bases, with 12 bases between them. DNA for the CDR3: TGTGCCAGCATACTAGGACAGATGAACACTGAAGCTTTCTTT. It is translated as CASILGQMNTEAFF.

The chain is built from TRBV11-2 and TRBJ2-2, with D possibly TRBD2 on 5 matching bases. Trimming cost V 2 bases and J 6 bases, with 19 bases left between them. This CDR3 has 17 residues. Germline V gene data show CDR1 as SGHAT and CDR2 as FQNNGV. CDR3 bases: TGTGCCAGCAGCTTATTGGGTGGGAGATGGGATTCCGGGGAGCTGTTTTTT. This codes for CASSLLGGRWDSGELFF.

The rearrangement uses TRBV19 and TRBJ1-2; 9 nucleotides match TRBD1. Germline V gene sequence: CDR1 LNHDA, CDR2 SQIVND (reference sequence). Losses at the gene ends were 5 bases for V and 5 bases for J; bases not matched to a gene: 3. The CDR3 has 13 residues. The DNA of the CDR3 is TGTGCCAGTAGTGTACAGGGGGCATATGGCTACACCTTC. This codes for CASSVQGAYGYTF.

The rearrangement links TRBV28 to TRBJ1-2, with a weak D call TRBD1 (6 bases). Trimming stripped 5 bases from V and 5 bases from J, with 18 bases between. Germline CDR1 MDHEN, CDR2 SYDVKM. CDR3 length: 15 amino acids. The CDR3 loop is CASSPPQGTRYGYTF. The CDR3 DNA sequence: TGTGCCAGCAGTCCCCCACAAGGGACACGATATGGCTACACCTTC.

Remarks on this clone: Other DNA sequences in this specimen translate into the identical CDR3. The gene calls are TRBV19 and TRBJ1-5; D gene uncertain. The ends were cut back, 8 bases at V and 2 bases at J, with 10 bases in the middle. This CDR3 comprises 13 residues. Germline CDR1 reads LNHDA; CDR2 reads SQIVND (reference sequence). CDR3 loop: CASRPRGNQPQHF. CDR3 coding DNA: TGTGCCAGTCGTCCCCGTGGCAATCAGCCCCAGCATTTT.

V gene TRBV29-1 combines with J gene TRBJ2-5, with 8 bases that match TRBD2. The germline V gene has CDR1 SQVTM and CDR2 ANQGSEA. The CDR3 covers 14 residues. J lost 4 bases, V lost 6 bases, and 10 bases had no gene match. DNA for the CDR3: TGCAGCGTAGAATTAGCGGGAACAAGAGAGACCCAGTACTTC. It is translated as CSVELAGTRETQYF.

This chain uses TRBV7-8 with TRBJ2-7, with D unclear. Germline CDR1 is SGHVS and CDR2 is FQNEAQ. Trimming left V 3 bases short and J 6 bases short, with 18 bases between. CDR3 size: 15 residues. The CDR3 sequence is CASSFRTIYPAEQYF. CDR3 in DNA: TGTGCCAGCAGCTTTCGAACTATATATCCCGCCGAGCAGTACTTC.

The gene calls are TRBV7-6 and TRBJ2-7, with D maybe TRBD2 (6 bases). CDR1 is SGHVS and CDR2 is FNYEAQ in the germline V gene. V lost 5 bases and J lost 5, with 13 bases in between. The CDR3 is 13 residues long. The CDR3 here is CASSAWGGNEQYF. The CDR3 coding sequence is TGTGCCAGCAGCGCCTGGGGCGGGAACGAGCAGTACTTC.

V usage is TRBV7-3 and J usage is TRBJ2-1; 14 bases fit TRBD2. CDR1 is SGHTA, CDR2 FQGTGA, per germline. Trimming cost V 3 bases and J 9 bases; bases outside gene matches: 4. The CDR3 consists of 15 residues. The CDR3 loop is CASSLGLAGVVEQFF. The CDR3 DNA reads as TGTGCCAGCAGCTTGGGACTAGCGGGAGTTGTTGAGCAGTTCTTC. Based on the CDR3 plus reference TRBV7-3 and TRBJ2-1, the full variable domain is GAGVSQTPSNKVTEKGKYVELRCDPISGHTALYWYRQSLGQGPEFLIYFQGTGAADDSGLPNDRFFAVRPEGSVSTLKIQRTERGDSAVYLCASSLGLAGVVEQFFGPGTRLTVL.

The J gene is TRBJ1-2, the V gene TRBV5-1, with TRBD1 matching over 9 bases. The CDR3 length is 17 residues. V lost 4 bases and J lost 5; bases outside the gene matches: 15. Per the germline V gene, CDR1 is SGHRS and CDR2 is YFSETQ. The chain's CDR3 is CASSPLPGQGANYGYTF. The DNA of the CDR3 is TGCGCCAGCAGCCCGCTACCGGGACAGGGAGCCAATTATGGCTACACCTTC.

The table lists this clone with a count of one. This chain uses TRBV28 with TRBJ1-2; TRBD1 might be the D (5 bases). The CDR3 has 17 residues. CDR1 is MDHEN and CDR2 is SYDVKM in the germline V gene. Trimming pared 2 bases from V and 6 bases from J, leaving 22 bases between. DNA for the CDR3: TGTGCCAGCAGTTTAGCCACCGGTGGGGGGGAGGTGGATGGCTACACCTTC. Its protein is CASSLATGGGEVDGYTF.

The CDR3, as DNA: TGTGCCAGCAGGGCAAGACAGGGGGTGAATGAAAAACTGTTTTTT. Translated: CASRARQGVNEKLFF. The chain links TRBV6-6 to TRBJ1-4; 9 bases map to TRBD1. Per germline, CDR1 MNHNY and CDR2 SVGAGI (reference sequence). The CDR3 contains 15 residues. V shed 6 bases, J shed 5 bases, and the junction held 7 bases outside the gene matches.

The J gene is TRBJ2-5, the V gene TRBV4-1; no clear D. V lost 1 base, J lost 5 bases, and 8 bases lay in between. The CDR3 contains 13 residues. CDR1 MGHRA and CDR2 YSYEKL come from the germline V gene. CDR3 sequence (DNA): TGCGCCAGCAGCCAAGCGGGTTTTGAGACCCAGTACTTC. Translation gives CASSQAGFETQYF.

The CDR3 DNA reads TGTGCCAGCAGACAGACGACTAGCGGGTCCTACGAGCAGTACTTC. Protein product: CASRQTTSGSYEQYF. The chain recombines TRBV6-6 with TRBJ2-7; 10 bases map to TRBD2. Looked up from germline, CDR1 is MNHNY and CDR2 is SVGAGI (reference sequence). V trimming: 6 bases; J trimming: 1 base; junction bases outside the gene matches: 6. There are 15 residues in the CDR3.

This clone came up once. This CDR3 is CASSWGQLNEKLFF. CDR3 nucleotide sequence: TGCGCCAGCAGCTGGGGACAGTTGAATGAAAAACTGTTTTTT. J is TRBJ1-4 and V is TRBV5-1; 7 nucleotides line up with TRBD1. V was clipped by 3 bases and J by 5 bases; unmatched bases: 4. The CDR3 length is 14 residues. CDR1 SGHRS and CDR2 YFSETQ come from the germline V gene.

The V call is TRBV21-1, the J call TRBJ2-7; TRBD1, as called in the table, went unchecked against the DNA. TRBV21-1 counts as a pseudogene. The CDR3 spans 14 residues. The CDR3 DNA reads TGTGCCAGCACACAAACAGGGCGTTCCTACGAGCAGTACTTC. It encodes CASTQTGRSYEQYF.

This clone was seen only a few times. V is TRBV30 and J is TRBJ1-1; D call uncertain. Looked up from germline, CDR1 is GTSNPN and CDR2 is SVGIG (reference sequence). V lost 4 bases and J lost 1, with 7 bases in between. This CDR3 has 12 amino acids. The CDR3 spells CAWIPKNTEAFF. Written as DNA, the CDR3 is TGTGCCTGGATCCCCAAGAACACTGAAGCTTTCTTT.

This clone is a singleton in its sample. The V gene is TRBV9, the J gene TRBJ2-1; D perhaps matches TRBD2 (6 bases). The CDR3 contains 16 residues. Trimming stripped 4 bases from V and 9 bases from J, with 23 bases between. Germline V gene data show CDR1 as SGDLS and CDR2 as YYNGEE. The CDR3 DNA follows: TGTGCCAGCAGCCCTTTCGGGACTCCACACGGTAGTGAGCAGTTCTTC. Encoded protein: CASSPFGTPHGSEQFF.

A remark on this clone: Other DNA sequences in this specimen translate into the identical CDR3. The V and J genes are TRBV5-4 and TRBJ2-5, with D possibly being TRBD1 (6 bases). The germline V and J ends were trimmed by 4 bases and 1 base, with 8 bases remaining between them. The germline gives CDR1 SGHNT, CDR2 YYREEE (reference sequence). The CDR3 spans 13 residues. CDR3 loop: CASSPDSQETQYF. The CDR3 DNA follows: TGTGCCAGCAGCCCGGACAGCCAAGAGACCCAGTACTTC.

The chain has TRBV7-8 and TRBJ1-2, with D perhaps matching TRBD1 (5 bases). Looked up from germline, CDR1 is SGHVS and CDR2 is FQNEAQ. The V end lost 2 bases, the J end lost 4 bases, and 11 bases lay between the germline ends. CDR3 length: 14 residues. In DNA form, the CDR3 reads TGTGCCAGCAGCTTATGGGGACCGTCCTATGGCTACACCTTC. Amino acid sequence: CASSLWGPSYGYTF. The full variable domain, completed using reference TRBV7-8 and TRBJ1-2, is GAGVSQSPRYKVAKRGQDVALRCDPISGHVSLFWYQQALGQGPEFLTYFQNEAQLDKSGLPSDRFFAERPEGSVSTLKIQRTQQEDSAVYLCASSLWGPSYGYTFGSGTRLTVV.

This chain uses TRBV30 with TRBJ2-2, with D possibly TRBD1 on 6 matching bases. The CDR3 is made up of 20 amino acids. CDR1 is GTSNPN, CDR2 SVGIG, per germline (reference sequence). Trimming took off 1 base at V and 1 base at J, with 25 bases between the two ends. CDR3: CAWSASRFDTGTLNTGELFF. The CDR3, as DNA: TGTGCCTGGAGTGCCTCTCGCTTCGATACCGGGACATTGAACACCGGGGAGCTGTTTTTT.

The chain links TRBV2 to TRBJ1-5, with a weak D call TRBD1 (5 bases). The germline V gene has CDR1 SNHLY and CDR2 FYNNEI. The CDR3 spans 13 residues. Trimming shortened V by 6 bases and J by 5 bases, and 11 bases separated the two germline ends. CDR3 residues: CASSADTHQPQHF. The CDR3 coding sequence is TGTGCCAGCAGCGCGGACACGCATCAGCCCCAGCATTTT.

The chain combines TRBV7-2 with TRBJ2-1; 14 bases fit TRBD2. The trim removed 5 bases at V and 8 bases at J, leaving 14 bases unmatched. The CDR3 spans 18 residues. CDR1 SGHTA and CDR2 FQGNSA come from the germline V gene. CDR3 coding DNA: TGTGCCAGCAGCCGCGTTGTGGGACTAGCGGGAGTAGGGGATGAGCAGTTCTTC. This gives the protein CASSRVVGLAGVGDEQFF.

This CDR3 reads CASSSGGPGPYEQYF. Here the CDR3 DNA reads TGTGCCAGCAGCTCCGGTGGCCCTGGGCCCTACGAGCAGTACTTC. The chain links TRBV7-6 to TRBJ2-7; D ambiguous. This CDR3 is 15 amino acids long. The germline V and J ends were trimmed by 4 bases and 2 bases, with 15 bases remaining between them. Germline lookup yields CDR1 SGHVS and CDR2 FNYEAQ.

The V and J genes are TRBV19 and TRBJ2-7, with 10 bases that match TRBD1. This CDR3 is built from 14 residues. V gave up 4 bases and J gave up 3 bases; unmatched junction bases: 3. CDR1 is LNHDA, CDR2 SQIVND, per germline (reference sequence). CDR3 sequence (DNA): TGTGCCAGTAGTACGACAGGGGGCCTCTACGAGCAGTACTTC. It encodes CASSTTGGLYEQYF. Full variable domain (missing parts from reference TRBV19 and TRBJ2-7): DGGITQSPKYLFRKEGQNVTLSCEQNLNHDAMYWYRQDPGQGLRLIYYSQIVNDFQKGDIAEGYSVSREKKESFPLTVTSAQKNPTAFYLCASSTTGGLYEQYFGPGTRLTVT.

The V gene is TRBV27, the J gene TRBJ2-3; D is possibly TRBD1 (5 bases). CDR1 MNHEY and CDR2 SMNVEV come from the germline V gene (reference sequence). CDR3 size: 17 residues. V lost 3 bases and J 3 bases, leaving 19 bases between the germline ends. The CDR3 here is CASSFKQARLLTDTQYF. The CDR3 nucleotides are TGTGCCAGCAGTTTTAAACAGGCCCGGTTGTTAACAGATACGCAGTATTTT.